A single sample is the source of the 23 T cell receptor beta chains below, sequenced in a study of T cell responses to AZD1222 COVID-19 vaccine. This table comes from immunoSEQ multiplex PCR, and its TCRdb copy is limited to in-frame clones, with some not included. The sample consists of roughly 150,000 clones, roughly 87% of them appearing once. This specimen consisted of peripheral blood, obtained 28 days after the second AZD1222 dose. Receptors were obtained from an adult who received the AZD1222 COVID-19 vaccine.

The chain has TRBV7-9 and TRBJ2-2; 9 positions match TRBD2. There are 16 residues in the CDR3. CDR1 SEHNR and CDR2 FQNEAQ come from the germline V gene (reference sequence). Germline trimming cut 5 bases from V and 2 bases from J; bases unmatched to any gene: 6. The CDR3 sequence: CASSPPGLANTGELFF. The DNA for the CDR3 is TGTGCCAGCAGCCCACCGGGACTAGCAAACACCGGGGAGCTGTTTTTT.

The chain combines TRBV4-1 with TRBJ1-2; the D is unclear. The germline V and J ends were trimmed by 0 bases and 2 bases, with 7 bases remaining between them. Germline CDR1 MGHRA, CDR2 YSYEKL. CDR3 size: 14 residues. The CDR3: CASSQDQENYGYTF. The CDR3 DNA sequence: TGCGCCAGCAGCCAAGATCAGGAGAACTATGGCTACACCTTC.

V is TRBV30 and J is TRBJ1-4; tentatively, D is TRBD1 (5 bases). V dropped 0 bases and J dropped 17 bases, with 16 bases sitting between them. The CDR3 length is 12 residues. Germline CDR1 and CDR2: GTSNPN and SVGIG (reference sequence). The CDR3 region is CAWSVTGAIRFF. The DNA for the CDR3 is TGTGCCTGGAGTGTGACCGGGGCGATACGATTTTTT.

The V call is TRBV23-1, the J call TRBJ1-2; TRBD1 might be the D (5 bases). TRBV23-1 is reported as an ORF; its role is uncertain. V dropped 5 bases and J dropped 12 bases, with 19 bases sitting between them. This CDR3 contains 13 residues. Here the CDR3 reads CASSTGPYSGDTF. Here the CDR3 DNA reads TGCGCCAGCAGTACCGGGCCCTACTCGGGGGACACCTTC.

This chain links TRBV6-5 with TRBJ1-6, with 9 bases aligning to TRBD1. J gave up 9 bases and V 4 bases, and 7 bases lay outside the gene matches. The CDR3 spans 15 residues. CDR1 is MNHEY and CDR2 is SVGAGI in the germline V gene. CDR3: CASSSLDRGSSPLHF. The DNA of the CDR3 is TGTGCCAGCAGTTCGCTGGACAGGGGTAGTTCACCCCTCCACTTT.

This CDR3 reads CAWSTTGNNSPLHF. The CDR3 DNA reads as TGTGCCTGGAGTACGACAGGCAATAATTCACCCCTCCACTTT. The chain carries TRBV30 and TRBJ1-6; maybe TRBD1 (6 bases). This CDR3 has 14 amino acids. V dropped 2 bases and J dropped 5 bases, with 10 bases sitting between them. Germline V gene data show CDR1 as GTSNPN and CDR2 as SVGIG (reference sequence).

This clone was picked up one time. The chain has TRBV19 and TRBJ2-7; 9 positions match TRBD1. This CDR3 spans 15 amino acids. The ends lost 6 bases at V and 4 bases at J; junction bases unmatched: 10. Germline V gives CDR1 LNHDA, CDR2 SQIVND (reference sequence). The CDR3 nucleotides read TGTGCCAGTAGCATCACAGGGGGCACGGGGTACGAGCAGTACTTC. Amino acids: CASSITGGTGYEQYF.

This clone turned up a few times. The V call is TRBV4-3, the J call TRBJ1-6; D not certain. Trimming cost V 5 bases and J 6 bases, with 14 bases left between them. CDR1 is LGHNA and CDR2 is YSLEER in the germline V gene. This CDR3 is built from 15 residues. CDR3 amino acids: CASSLRTQVNSPLHF. The CDR3 coding sequence is TGCGCCAGCAGCTTGCGGACCCAAGTTAATTCACCCCTCCACTTT.

This chain links TRBV10-1 with TRBJ1-1, with unresolved D. Germline V gene lookup returns CDR1 WNHNN and CDR2 SYGVQD (reference sequence). The CDR3 extends over 14 amino acids. Trimming shortened V by 5 bases and J by 4 bases, and 14 bases separated the two germline ends. The CDR3 protein is CASSKKGIGTEAFF. The CDR3 bases are TGCGCCAGCAGTAAGAAAGGGATCGGCACTGAAGCTTTCTTT.

This chain uses TRBV19 with TRBJ1-2; no reliable D call. Trimming took 0 bases from V and 5 from J, leaving 13 bases between them. CDR1 and CDR2 from the germline V gene are LNHDA and SQIVND (reference sequence). The length of the CDR3 is 15 residues. CDR3 amino acids: CASSIDKRAAYGYTF. CDR3 nucleotides: TGTGCCAGTAGTATAGACAAGAGGGCAGCTTATGGCTACACCTTC. Based on the CDR3 plus reference TRBV19 and TRBJ1-2, the full variable domain is DGGITQSPKYLFRKEGQNVTLSCEQNLNHDAMYWYRQDPGQGLRLIYYSQIVNDFQKGDIAEGYSVSREKKESFPLTVTSAQKNPTAFYLCASSIDKRAAYGYTFGSGTRLTVV.

The chain joins TRBV18 to TRBJ1-6; weak D call: TRBD1 (5 bases). CDR3 length: 15 residues. V lost 3 bases to trimming and J lost 7 bases, with 13 bases between them. Germline V CDR1 and CDR2: KGHSH, LQKENI. CDR3: CASSPLPQGNSPLHF. For the CDR3, the DNA is TGTGCCAGCTCACCCCTTCCCCAGGGAAATTCACCCCTCCACTTT.

V gene TRBV4-1 combines with J gene TRBJ1-1, with 7 bases matching TRBD1. CDR1 is MGHRA and CDR2 is YSYEKL in the germline V gene. The trim removed 2 bases at V and 4 bases at J, leaving 7 bases unmatched. This CDR3 is built from 15 residues. CDR3 nucleotides: TGCGCCAGCAGCCAACCCGACAGGGACAGCACTGAAGCTTTCTTT. Translated: CASSQPDRDSTEAFF.

The rearrangement links TRBV27 to TRBJ2-3; D call uncertain. Germline lookup yields CDR1 MNHEY and CDR2 SMNVEV (reference sequence). V shed 5 bases and J shed 2 bases, with 8 bases lying between them. The length of the CDR3 is 13 residues. The CDR3 here is CASSRLVTDTQYF. In DNA form, the CDR3 reads TGTGCCAGCAGTAGGCTAGTCACAGATACGCAGTATTTT.

V usage is TRBV7-8 and J usage is TRBJ2-1; D not certain. The CDR3 contains 13 residues. The V gene lost 3 bases and the J gene lost 9 bases, with 12 bases spanning the gap. Looked up from germline, CDR1 is SGHVS and CDR2 is FQNEAQ. CDR3 sequence reads: CASSLSPRGEQFF. The CDR3 bases are TGTGCCAGCAGCTTGTCCCCGCGCGGTGAGCAGTTCTTC.

The rearrangement joins TRBV7-2 to TRBJ2-5; 7 bases line up with TRBD2. Germline V gene data show CDR1 as SGHTA and CDR2 as FQGNSA. J lost 7 bases, V lost 7 bases, and 15 bases had no gene match. The CDR3 spans 15 residues. CDR3 coding DNA: TGTGCCAGCACCCTCAGCGGGGACGGGCTATGGACCCAGTACTTC. Translating gives CASTLSGDGLWTQYF.

The chain employs TRBV7-2 and TRBJ2-5; the match to TRBD2 covers 10 bases. Germline V gene data show CDR1 as SGHTA and CDR2 as FQGNSA. The CDR3 is made up of 15 amino acids. With 5 bases clipped from V and 9 bases from J, the junction kept 12 bases outside the gene matches. For the CDR3, the DNA is TGTGCCAGCAGCATTAAGGCGACTAGCGGGTTGTCCCAGTACTTC. This codes for CASSIKATSGLSQYF. Full variable domain (missing parts from reference TRBV7-2 and TRBJ2-5): GAGVSQSPSNKVTEKGKDVELRCDPISGHTALYWYRQSLGQGLEFLIYFQGNSAPDKSGLPSDRFSAERTGGSVSTLTIQRTQQEDSAVYLCASSIKATSGLSQYFGPGTRLLVL.

This clone was observed a handful of times. The V call is TRBV30, the J call TRBJ1-5; D is undetermined. There are 15 residues in the CDR3. The germline V and J ends were trimmed by 0 bases and 3 bases, with 12 bases remaining between them. The germline gives CDR1 GTSNPN, CDR2 SVGIG (reference sequence). The CDR3 coding sequence is TGTGCCTGGAGTGTAGCCGGGAAACTCAATCAGCCCCAGCATTTT. Translating gives CAWSVAGKLNQPQHF.

The rearrangement joins TRBV7-2 to TRBJ2-7; D call uncertain. Trimming shortened V by 4 bases and J by 4 bases, and 11 bases separated the two germline ends. This CDR3 is 13 amino acids long. Germline lookup yields CDR1 SGHTA and CDR2 FQGNSA. CDR3 nucleotide sequence: TGTGCCAGCAGCTCCGGAAACTATTACGAGCAGTACTTC. Protein sequence: CASSSGNYYEQYF.

The chain employs TRBV5-4 and TRBJ2-1, with 10 bases fitting TRBD1. After removal of 4 bases from V and 8 bases from J, the junction contained 9 bases not matched to a gene. The CDR3 has 15 amino acids. Looked up from germline, CDR1 is SGHNT and CDR2 is YYREEE (reference sequence). CDR3 loop: CASSIGTGEFDEQFF. The DNA of the CDR3 is TGTGCCAGCAGCATCGGGACAGGGGAGTTCGATGAGCAGTTCTTC.

This sequence joins TRBV30 and TRBJ2-1, with 16 bases identical to TRBD2. The germline V gene has CDR1 GTSNPN and CDR2 SVGIG (reference sequence). Germline trimming cut 8 bases from V and 15 bases from J; bases unmatched to any gene: 19. This CDR3 has 16 residues. The CDR3 protein is CAGVGALGLAGGRRFF. DNA for the CDR3: TGTGCCGGTGTAGGGGCCTTGGGACTAGCGGGGGGGCGGCGGTTCTTC.

This chain joins TRBV7-2 and TRBJ2-7; D is possibly TRBD2 (6 bases). Between the trimmed V and J ends, which lost 0 bases and 5 bases, there was a span of 11 bases. Looked up from germline, CDR1 is SGHTA and CDR2 is FQGNSA. This CDR3 comprises 14 residues. The CDR3 region is CASSLAREWDEQYF. CDR3 nucleotide sequence: TGTGCCAGCAGCTTAGCTCGGGAGTGGGACGAGCAGTACTTC. Combining the CDR3 with reference TRBV7-2 and TRBJ2-7 gives the whole variable domain GAGVSQSPSNKVTEKGKDVELRCDPISGHTALYWYRQSLGQGLEFLIYFQGNSAPDKSGLPSDRFSAERTGGSVSTLTIQRTQQEDSAVYLCASSLAREWDEQYFGPGTRLTVT.

The chain employs TRBV27 and TRBJ1-5; TRBD1 is a possible D gene (6 bases). This CDR3 comprises 13 residues. Trimming stripped 5 bases from V and 2 bases from J, with 7 bases between. In germline, CDR1 is MNHEY, CDR2 SMNVEV (reference sequence). The CDR3 loop is CASSRQGNQPQHF. Here the CDR3 DNA reads TGTGCCAGCAGTAGACAGGGCAATCAGCCCCAGCATTTT.

The CDR3 DNA reads TGTGCCAGCCTCAGGGGGGGAAATCAGCCCCAGCATTTT. This gives the protein CASLRGGNQPQHF. The chain employs TRBV6-4 and TRBJ1-5; 7 nucleotides align to TRBD1. The CDR3 length is 13 residues. V lost 8 bases and J lost 4; bases outside the gene matches: 5. CDR1 and CDR2 (germline): MRHNA, SNTAGT.